These 27 T cell receptor beta chains were all obtained from the same sample, sequenced in a study of shared clonotypes between healthy human individuals. CD45RO-negative, CCR7-positively selected cells formed the naive CD8 fraction, excluding terminally differentiated effector memory CD45RA+ cells. This table comes from immunoSEQ multiplex PCR, and its TCRdb copy is limited to in-frame clones, with some not included. The repertoire consists of over 2 million clones, with over 85% occurring once and the leading ten covering 0.85% to 1.2%. Material: naive CD8+ T cells sorted from blood. These receptors were obtained from a man between 18 and 35 years old in good health.

Concerning this clone: Other DNA sequences in this specimen translate into the identical CDR3. This chain connects TRBV5-1 to TRBJ2-2; D is uncertain. CDR1 is SGHRS and CDR2 is YFSETQ in the germline V gene. The CDR3 is 13 residues long. V was shortened by 0 bases and J by 6 bases, with 6 bases between the two germline ends. The CDR3 region is CASSLGAAGELFF. The CDR3 nucleotides are TGCGCCAGCAGCTTGGGGGCCGCCGGGGAGCTGTTTTTT. The variable domain in full, with the rest retrieved from reference TRBV5-1 and TRBJ2-2, is KAGVTQTPRYLIKTRGQQVTLSCSPISGHRSVSWYQQTPGQGLQFLFEYFSETQRNKGNFPGRFSGRQFSNSRSEMNVSTLELGDSALYLCASSLGAAGELFFGEGSRLTVL.

The J gene is TRBJ2-7, the V gene TRBV6-1; D gene ambiguous. Germline assignment: CDR1 MNHNS and CDR2 SASEGT. The CDR3 extends over 12 amino acids. Trimming removed 3 bases from V and 4 bases from J, with 7 bases in between. The CDR3 region has the DNA TGTGCCAGCAGTGATTGGAGATACGAGCAGTACTTC. As protein: CASSDWRYEQYF.

This rearrangement joins TRBV9 to TRBJ2-1, with TRBD2 identical over 8 bases. CDR1 SGDLS and CDR2 YYNGEE come from the germline V gene. J gave up 1 base and V 3 bases, and 6 bases lay outside the gene matches. This CDR3 contains 16 residues. The DNA of the CDR3 is TGTGCCAGCAGCGGCACCATAGCGGGATCCTACAATGAGCAGTTCTTC. Translated: CASSGTIAGSYNEQFF. The full variable domain, completed using reference TRBV9 and TRBJ2-1, is DSGVTQTPKHLITATGQRVTLRCSPRSGDLSVYWYQQSLDQGLQFLIQYYNGEERAKGNILERFSAQQFPDLHSELNLSSLELGDSALYFCASSGTIAGSYNEQFFGPGTRLTVL.

The chain has TRBV6-1 and TRBJ2-7; 10 nucleotides agree with TRBD1. Germline CDR1 MNHNS, CDR2 SASEGT. J gave up 4 bases and V 2 bases, and 5 bases lay outside the gene matches. The CDR3 extends over 15 amino acids. CDR3 DNA sequence: TGTGCCAGCAGTGAACTGGACAGGGGGGCGTACGAGCAGTACTTC. Amino acids: CASSELDRGAYEQYF.

The genes are TRBV4-3 and TRBJ2-7, with TRBD2 as a possible D gene (6 bases). Trimming took 1 base from V and 3 from J, leaving 16 bases between them. This CDR3 is built from 16 residues. CDR1 and CDR2 (germline): LGHNA, YSLEER. The CDR3 sequence is CASSQGPASEHYEQYF. In nucleotides, the CDR3 is TGCGCCAGCAGCCAAGGACCGGCTAGCGAGCACTACGAGCAGTACTTC.

The J gene is TRBJ2-7, the V gene TRBV7-9, with D unclear. The CDR3 totals 17 residues. V was trimmed by 5 bases and J by 0 bases, leaving 20 bases between them. Germline loops: CDR1 SEHNR, CDR2 FQNEAQ (reference sequence). This CDR3 reads CASSPAVGGPSSYEQYF. CDR3 nucleotides: TGTGCCAGCAGCCCCGCGGTGGGCGGACCCAGCTCCTACGAGCAGTACTTC. Combining the CDR3 with reference TRBV7-9 and TRBJ2-7 gives the whole variable domain DTGVSQNPRHKITKRGQNVTFRCDPISEHNRLYWYRQTLGQGPEFLTYFQNEAQLEKSRLLSDRFSAERPKGSFSTLEIQRTEQGDSAMYLCASSPAVGGPSSYEQYFGPGTRLTVT.

J is TRBJ1-2 and V is TRBV30, with a weak D call TRBD1 (5 bases). Germline CDR1 and CDR2: GTSNPN and SVGIG (reference sequence). V was trimmed by 0 bases and J by 2 bases, leaving 10 bases between them. The CDR3 length is 14 residues. The CDR3 sequence is CAWSVRGGNYGYTF. The CDR3 region has the DNA TGTGCCTGGAGTGTACGGGGGGGAAACTATGGCTACACCTTC. The full variable domain, in which reference TRBV30 and TRBJ1-2 provide the parts outside the CDR3, is SQTIHQWPATLVQPVGSPLSLECTVEGTSNPNLYWYRQAAGRGLQLLFYSVGIGQISSEVPQNLSASRPQDRQFILSSKKLLLSDSGFYLCAWSVRGGNYGYTFGSGTRLTVV.

The V gene is TRBV30, the J gene TRBJ2-3; D is uncertain. CDR1 is GTSNPN and CDR2 is SVGIG in the germline V gene (reference sequence). Trimming left V 1 base short and J 0 bases short, with 11 bases between. The CDR3 is made up of 15 amino acids. The CDR3 DNA follows: TGTGCCTGGAGTGCGGAGACGACTAGCACAGATACGCAGTATTTT. Translated: CAWSAETTSTDTQYF. Combining the CDR3 with reference TRBV30 and TRBJ2-3 gives the whole variable domain SQTIHQWPATLVQPVGSPLSLECTVEGTSNPNLYWYRQAAGRGLQLLFYSVGIGQISSEVPQNLSASRPQDRQFILSSKKLLLSDSGFYLCAWSAETTSTDTQYFGPGTRLTVL.

This clone was observed a handful of times. V is TRBV19 and J is TRBJ1-2, with D possibly being TRBD1 (5 bases). The CDR3 has 14 amino acids. V lost 3 bases and J 4 bases, leaving 12 bases between the germline ends. In germline, CDR1 is LNHDA, CDR2 SQIVND (reference sequence). CDR3 in amino acids: CASSMWQGIYGYTF. The CDR3 region has the DNA TGTGCCAGTAGTATGTGGCAGGGCATCTATGGCTACACCTTC.

The V and J genes are TRBV5-1 and TRBJ2-7; 9 bases are shared with TRBD1. The junction had 6 bases not matched to a gene; V was cut back by 8 bases and J by 3 bases. Germline V gene sequence: CDR1 SGHRS, CDR2 YFSETQ. The length of the CDR3 is 13 residues. CDR3 residues: CARKDRGIYEQYF. DNA for the CDR3: TGCGCCAGAAAAGACAGGGGGATCTACGAGCAGTACTTC.

This clone was observed a handful of times. The V gene is TRBV5-1, the J gene TRBJ1-6, with D hard to call. The V and J ends lost 4 bases and 2 bases respectively, with 7 bases between them. The CDR3 loop spans 14 amino acids. CDR1 and CDR2 from the germline V gene are SGHRS and YFSETQ. Written as DNA, the CDR3 is TGCGCCAGCAGCCCCGACACCTATAATTCACCCCTCCACTTT. This translates into CASSPDTYNSPLHF.

The V gene is TRBV19, the J gene TRBJ2-7, with TRBD1 as a possible D gene (5 bases). There are 15 residues in the CDR3. The germline gives CDR1 LNHDA, CDR2 SQIVND (reference sequence). Trimming pared 1 base from V and 3 bases from J, leaving 13 bases between. The CDR3 sequence: CASSIAADTNYEQYF. CDR3 nucleotide sequence: TGTGCCAGTAGTATAGCCGCGGACACGAACTACGAGCAGTACTTC.

Comment on this clone: Here the CDR3 omits its conserved ending phenylalanine or tryptophan, so a read error is the likely source. The chain is built from TRBV2 and TRBJ2-6; weak D call: TRBD2 (5 bases). The V end lost 8 bases, the J end lost 2 bases, and 10 bases lay between the germline ends. CDR1 SNHLY and CDR2 FYNNEI come from the germline V gene. The CDR3 has 14 residues. The chain's CDR3 is CASAWGAGANVLTS. DNA for the CDR3: TGTGCCAGCGCCTGGGGAGCTGGGGCCAACGTCCTGACTTCC.

The V gene is TRBV5-3, the J gene TRBJ2-7, with 9 bases aligning to TRBD1. TRBV5-3 carries the ORF label, with uncertain function. Unmatched junction bases numbered 10, after V lost 4 bases and J lost 5 bases. The length of the CDR3 is 15 residues. The CDR3 sequence is CARSAGDREFNEQYF. The CDR3 coding sequence is TGTGCCAGAAGCGCCGGGGACAGGGAATTTAACGAGCAGTACTTC.

J is TRBJ2-7 and V is TRBV5-6, with D possibly being TRBD1 or TRBD2 (5 bases each). Trimming shortened V by 4 bases and J by 4 bases, and 18 bases separated the two germline ends. This CDR3 is built from 15 residues. Germline CDR1 is SGHDT and CDR2 is YYEEEE. DNA for the CDR3: TGTGCCAGCAGCCCTCGGGGCAGTCCGATATACGAGCAGTACTTC. This gives the protein CASSPRGSPIYEQYF.

V is TRBV9 and J is TRBJ2-3, with unresolved D. Germline-derived CDR1 and CDR2 are SGDLS and YYNGEE. The V and J ends lost 0 bases and 2 bases respectively, with 10 bases between them. The CDR3 extends over 15 amino acids. CDR3 in amino acids: CASSVVGSFTDTQYF. The DNA for the CDR3 is TGTGCCAGCAGCGTAGTGGGCAGTTTCACAGATACGCAGTATTTT.

This clone was counted a single time. This chain joins TRBV30 and TRBJ1-2; no definite D call. Trimming pared 5 bases from V and 1 base from J, leaving 17 bases between. Germline V gene sequence: CDR1 GTSNPN, CDR2 SVGIG (reference sequence). The length of the CDR3 is 15 residues. The CDR3 here is CAWGGGGQINYGYTF. The CDR3 DNA is TGTGCCTGGGGAGGTGGTGGGCAGATTAACTATGGCTACACCTTC. Full variable domain (outside the CDR3, taken from reference TRBV30 and TRBJ1-2): SQTIHQWPATLVQPVGSPLSLECTVEGTSNPNLYWYRQAAGRGLQLLFYSVGIGQISSEVPQNLSASRPQDRQFILSSKKLLLSDSGFYLCAWGGGGQINYGYTFGSGTRLTVV.

The CDR3 spells CASSLDKFTDTQYF. CDR3 bases: TGCGCCAGCAGCTTGGATAAATTCACAGATACGCAGTATTTT. The J gene is TRBJ2-3, the V gene TRBV5-1; unclear D gene. From germline, CDR1 is SGHRS and CDR2 YFSETQ. Trimming took 0 bases from V and 2 from J, leaving 7 bases between them. The CDR3 is made up of 14 amino acids.

The chain links TRBV5-1 to TRBJ1-3; the D gene is possibly TRBD1 (6 bases). The CDR3 runs to 16 residues. Germline loops: CDR1 SGHRS, CDR2 YFSETQ. Trimming pared 0 bases from V and 0 bases from J, leaving 10 bases between. In DNA form, the CDR3 reads TGCGCCAGCAGCTTGGGGACAGACTACTCTGGAAACACCATATATTTT. This gives the protein CASSLGTDYSGNTIYF.

This chain joins TRBV27 and TRBJ2-7; 9 bases match TRBD1. CDR1 and CDR2 (germline): MNHEY, SMNVEV (reference sequence). The CDR3 extends over 16 amino acids. J lost 5 bases, V lost 4 bases, and 12 bases had no gene match. The CDR3 DNA reads as TGTGCCAGCAGTTCCTCCGGGACAGGGATTTCCCACGAGCAGTACTTC. It codes for CASSSSGTGISHEQYF.

Regarding this clone: Other DNA sequences of this sample code for an identical CDR3. This sequence joins TRBV27 and TRBJ2-7; 11 bases line up with TRBD1. CDR3 size: 15 residues. J lost 3 bases, V lost 3 bases, and 4 bases had no gene match. Germline values: CDR1 MNHEY, CDR2 SMNVEV (reference sequence). The CDR3 DNA sequence: TGTGCCAGCAGTTTGTCCGGGACAGGGGGCTACGAGCAGTACTTC. This translates into CASSLSGTGGYEQYF.

The V and J genes are TRBV4-1 and TRBJ2-1; 8 bases fit TRBD2. The CDR3 length is 14 residues. Trimming cost V 2 bases and J 8 bases; bases outside gene matches: 5. Germline V gene data show CDR1 as MGHRA and CDR2 as YSYEKL. The CDR3 here is CASSQLAGGDEQFF. The CDR3, as DNA: TGCGCCAGCAGCCAACTGGCCGGGGGGGATGAGCAGTTCTTC.

Here the CDR3 reads CASSDSGRTGTGNTIYF. The DNA of the CDR3 is TGTGCCAGCAGTGACTCGGGTAGGACGGGCACTGGAAACACCATATATTTT. V usage is TRBV6-4 and J usage is TRBJ1-3; D unclear. The germline V gene encodes CDR1 MRHNA and CDR2 SNTAGT. Between the trimmed V and J ends, which lost 0 bases and 2 bases, there was a span of 14 bases. The CDR3 runs 17 residues.

The chain links TRBV13 to TRBJ2-3; D not certain. V dropped 0 bases and J dropped 3 bases, with 10 bases sitting between them. The CDR3 has 15 residues. The germline CDR1 and CDR2 sequences are PRHDT and FYEKMQ (reference sequence). The CDR3 region is CASSLGAGRTDTQYF. The CDR3 region has the DNA TGTGCCAGCAGCTTAGGGGCCGGTCGGACAGATACGCAGTATTTT.

The J gene is TRBJ1-1, the V gene TRBV27; D not resolved. There are 14 residues in the CDR3. Germline CDR1 is MNHEY and CDR2 is SMNVEV (reference sequence). The germline V and J ends were trimmed by 3 bases and 0 bases, with 8 bases remaining between them. CDR3 nucleotides: TGTGCCAGCAGTTTCCTCAGAGTGAACACTGAAGCTTTCTTT. Translated, it gives CASSFLRVNTEAFF.

In this sample, this clone turned up once. This chain connects TRBV21-1 to TRBJ1-4; TRBD1, as called in the table, went unchecked against the DNA. TRBV21-1 has pseudogene status. This CDR3 is built from 15 residues. The CDR3 protein is CASSKFRVTNEKLFF. For the CDR3, the DNA is TGTGCCAGCAGCAAATTCAGGGTTACTAATGAAAAACTGTTTTTT.

The chain is built from TRBV29-1 and TRBJ2-1; D remains ambiguous. V was pared by 1 base and J by 0 bases, with 10 bases between. In germline, CDR1 is SQVTM, CDR2 ANQGSEA. This CDR3 has 15 amino acids. The CDR3 region has the DNA TGCAGCGTTGAAGGGCTCATGAGCTCCTACAATGAGCAGTTCTTC. Encoded protein: CSVEGLMSSYNEQFF.